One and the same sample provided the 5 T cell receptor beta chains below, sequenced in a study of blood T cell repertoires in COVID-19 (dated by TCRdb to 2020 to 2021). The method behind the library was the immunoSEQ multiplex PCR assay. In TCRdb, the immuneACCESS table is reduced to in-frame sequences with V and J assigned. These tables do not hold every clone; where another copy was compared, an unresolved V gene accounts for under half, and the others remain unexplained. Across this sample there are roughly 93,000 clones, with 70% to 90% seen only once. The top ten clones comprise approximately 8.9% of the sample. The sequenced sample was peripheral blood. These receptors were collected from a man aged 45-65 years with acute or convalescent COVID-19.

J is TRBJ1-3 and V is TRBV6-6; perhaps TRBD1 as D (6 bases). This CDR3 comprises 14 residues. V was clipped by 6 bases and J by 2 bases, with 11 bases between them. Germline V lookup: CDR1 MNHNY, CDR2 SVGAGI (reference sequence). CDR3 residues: CASRKGGAGNTIYF. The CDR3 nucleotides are TGTGCCAGCAGGAAGGGGGGGGCTGGAAACACCATATATTTT.

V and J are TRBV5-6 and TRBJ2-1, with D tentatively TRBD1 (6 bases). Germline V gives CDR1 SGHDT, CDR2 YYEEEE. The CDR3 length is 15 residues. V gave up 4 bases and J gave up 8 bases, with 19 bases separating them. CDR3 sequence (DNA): TGTGCCAGCAGCCCTATGACCTCAGGGGCCCATGAGCAGTTCTTC. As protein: CASSPMTSGAHEQFF.

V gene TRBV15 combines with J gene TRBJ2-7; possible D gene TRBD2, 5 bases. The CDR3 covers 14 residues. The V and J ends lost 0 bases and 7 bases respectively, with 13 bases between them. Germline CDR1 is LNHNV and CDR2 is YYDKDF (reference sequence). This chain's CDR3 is CATSRDRTDEEQYF. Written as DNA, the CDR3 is TGTGCCACCAGCAGAGACCGGACTGACGAAGAGCAGTACTTC.

The CDR3 nucleotides read TGTGCCAGCAGTGGAACAGGGGCTTCACCCCTCCACTTT. It codes for CASSGTGASPLHF. This sequence joins TRBV25-1 and TRBJ1-6; 7 bases are a match to TRBD1. V lost 4 bases and J lost 9; bases outside the gene matches: 3. Germline assignment: CDR1 MGHDK and CDR2 SYGVNS. CDR3 length: 13 amino acids.

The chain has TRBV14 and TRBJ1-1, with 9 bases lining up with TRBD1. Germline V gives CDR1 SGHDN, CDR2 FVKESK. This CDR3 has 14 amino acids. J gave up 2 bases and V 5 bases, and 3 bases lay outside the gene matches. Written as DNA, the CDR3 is TGTGCCAGCAGCTTACAGGGGGCTAACACTGAAGCTTTCTTT. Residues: CASSLQGANTEAFF.